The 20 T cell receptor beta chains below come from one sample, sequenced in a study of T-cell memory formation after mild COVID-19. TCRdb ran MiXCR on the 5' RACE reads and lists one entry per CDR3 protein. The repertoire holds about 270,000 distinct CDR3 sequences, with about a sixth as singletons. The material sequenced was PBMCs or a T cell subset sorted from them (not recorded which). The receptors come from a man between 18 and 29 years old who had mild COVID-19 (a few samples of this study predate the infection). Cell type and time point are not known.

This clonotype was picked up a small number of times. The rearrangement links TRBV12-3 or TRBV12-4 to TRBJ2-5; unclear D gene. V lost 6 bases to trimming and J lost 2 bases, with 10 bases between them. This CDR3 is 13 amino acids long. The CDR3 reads CASSPLSQETQYF. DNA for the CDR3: TGTGCCAGCAGCCCACTCTCTCAAGAGACCCAGTACTTC.

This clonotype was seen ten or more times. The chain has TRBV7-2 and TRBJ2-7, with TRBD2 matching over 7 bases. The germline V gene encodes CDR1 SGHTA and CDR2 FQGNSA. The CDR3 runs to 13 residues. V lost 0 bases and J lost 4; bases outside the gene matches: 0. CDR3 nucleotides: TGTGCCAGCAGCTTAGCGGGGGGGTACGAGCAGTACTTC. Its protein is CASSLAGGYEQYF.

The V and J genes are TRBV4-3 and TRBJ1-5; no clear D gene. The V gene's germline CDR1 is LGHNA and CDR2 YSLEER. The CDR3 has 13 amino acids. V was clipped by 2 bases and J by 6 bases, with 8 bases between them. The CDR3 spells CASSQLGSQPQHF. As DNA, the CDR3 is TGCGCCAGCAGCCAACTGGGGAGTCAGCCCCAGCATTTT.

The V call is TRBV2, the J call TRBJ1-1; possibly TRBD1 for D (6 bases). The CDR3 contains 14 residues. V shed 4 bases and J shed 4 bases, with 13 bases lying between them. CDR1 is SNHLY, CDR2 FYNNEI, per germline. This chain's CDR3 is CASSADSLSTEAFF. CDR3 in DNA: TGTGCCAGCAGTGCGGACAGCTTAAGCACTGAAGCTTTCTTT.

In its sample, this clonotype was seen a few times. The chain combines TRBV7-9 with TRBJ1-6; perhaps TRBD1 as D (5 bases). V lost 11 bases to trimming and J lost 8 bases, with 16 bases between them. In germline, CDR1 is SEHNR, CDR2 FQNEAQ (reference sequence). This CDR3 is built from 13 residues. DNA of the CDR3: TGTGCCTCGAGGACATACCAGGATTCACCCCTCCACTTT. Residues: CASRTYQDSPLHF.

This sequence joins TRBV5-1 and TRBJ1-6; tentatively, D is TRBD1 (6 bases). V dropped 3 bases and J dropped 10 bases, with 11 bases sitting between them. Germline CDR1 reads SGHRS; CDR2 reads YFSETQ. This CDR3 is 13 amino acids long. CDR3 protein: CASSWGGGSPLHF. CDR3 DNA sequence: TGCGCCAGCAGCTGGGGCGGGGGCTCACCCCTCCACTTT.

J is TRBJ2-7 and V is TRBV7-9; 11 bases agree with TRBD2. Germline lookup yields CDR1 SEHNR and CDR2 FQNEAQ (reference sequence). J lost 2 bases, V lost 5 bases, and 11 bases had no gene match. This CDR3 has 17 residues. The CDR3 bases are TGTGCCAGCAGCCCCCCCTCTAGCGGGGGGCGAACCTACGAGCAGTACTTC. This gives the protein CASSPPSSGGRTYEQYF.

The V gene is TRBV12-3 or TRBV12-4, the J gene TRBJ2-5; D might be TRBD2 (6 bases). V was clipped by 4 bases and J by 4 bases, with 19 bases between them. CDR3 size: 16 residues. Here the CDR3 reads CASSSEDYGLVETQYF. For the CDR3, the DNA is TGTGCCAGCAGTTCTGAGGACTACGGTTTGGTAGAGACCCAGTACTTC.

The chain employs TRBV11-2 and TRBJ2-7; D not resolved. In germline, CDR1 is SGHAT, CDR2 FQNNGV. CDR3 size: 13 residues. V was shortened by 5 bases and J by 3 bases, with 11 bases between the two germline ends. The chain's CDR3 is CASSPGTYYEQYV. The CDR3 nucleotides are TGTGCCAGCAGCCCGGGCACCTACTACGAGCAGTACGTC.

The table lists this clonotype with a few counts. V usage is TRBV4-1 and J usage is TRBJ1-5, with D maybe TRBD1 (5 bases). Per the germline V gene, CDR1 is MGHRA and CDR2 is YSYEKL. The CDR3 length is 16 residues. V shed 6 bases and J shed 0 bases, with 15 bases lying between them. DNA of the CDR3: TGCGCCAGCAGTAAAGCCCAGGGTTATAGCAATCAGCCCCAGCATTTT. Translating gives CASSKAQGYSNQPQHF.

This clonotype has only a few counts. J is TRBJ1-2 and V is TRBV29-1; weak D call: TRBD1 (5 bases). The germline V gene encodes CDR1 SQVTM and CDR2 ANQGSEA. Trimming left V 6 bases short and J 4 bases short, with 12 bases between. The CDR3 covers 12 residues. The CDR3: CSVALGGYGYTF. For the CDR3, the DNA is TGCAGCGTCGCTCTTGGGGGCTATGGCTACACCTTC. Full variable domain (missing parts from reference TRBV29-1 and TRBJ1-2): SAVISQKPSRDICQRGTSLTIQCQVDSQVTMMFWYRQQPGQSLTLIATANQGSEATYESGFVIDKFPISRPNLTFSTLTVSNMSPEDSSIYLCSVALGGYGYTFGSGTRLTVV.

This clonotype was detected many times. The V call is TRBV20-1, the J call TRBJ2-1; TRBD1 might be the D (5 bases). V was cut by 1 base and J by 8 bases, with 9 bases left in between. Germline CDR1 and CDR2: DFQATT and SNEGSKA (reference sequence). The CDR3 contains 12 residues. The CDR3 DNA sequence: TGCAGTGCTAGAGGGACAACCCATGAGCAGTTCTTC. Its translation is CSARGTTHEQFF.

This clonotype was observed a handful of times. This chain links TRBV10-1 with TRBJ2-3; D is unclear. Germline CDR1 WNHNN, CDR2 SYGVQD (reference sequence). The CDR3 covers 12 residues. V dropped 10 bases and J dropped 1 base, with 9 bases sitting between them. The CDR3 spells CATSQGTDTQYF. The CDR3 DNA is TGCGCCACCTCGCAAGGCACAGATACGCAGTATTTT.

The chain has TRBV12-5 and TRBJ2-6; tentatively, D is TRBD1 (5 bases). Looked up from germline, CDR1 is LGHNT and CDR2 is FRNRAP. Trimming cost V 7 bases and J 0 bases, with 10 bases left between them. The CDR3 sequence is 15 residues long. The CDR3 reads CASDQGRSGANVLTF. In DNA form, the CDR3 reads TGTGCTAGTGATCAGGGCCGCTCTGGGGCCAACGTCCTGACTTTC.

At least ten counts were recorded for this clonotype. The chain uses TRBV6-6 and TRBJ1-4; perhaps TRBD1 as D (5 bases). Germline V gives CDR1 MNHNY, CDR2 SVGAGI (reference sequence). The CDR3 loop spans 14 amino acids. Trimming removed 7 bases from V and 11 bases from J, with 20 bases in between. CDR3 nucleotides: TGTGCCAGCACCACCAGTTGGGGGGAGGTCAAACTGTTTTTT. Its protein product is CASTTSWGEVKLFF.

The CDR3 DNA sequence: TGTGCCAGTAGTGATTCCCGGAGGGGCACTGAAGCTTTCTTT. It encodes CASSDSRRGTEAFF. The chain combines TRBV19 with TRBJ1-1, with D perhaps TRBD1 (5 bases). CDR1 and CDR2 (germline): LNHDA, SQIVND (reference sequence). The germline V and J ends were trimmed by 5 bases and 4 bases, with 14 bases remaining between them. CDR3 length equals 14 residues.

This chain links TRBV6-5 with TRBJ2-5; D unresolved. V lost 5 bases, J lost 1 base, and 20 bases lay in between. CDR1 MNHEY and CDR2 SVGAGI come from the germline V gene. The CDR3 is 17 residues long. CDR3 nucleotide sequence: TGTGCCAGCAGTGCCACGGATACAAGGATCTTCCAAGAGACCCAGTACTTC. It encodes CASSATDTRIFQETQYF.

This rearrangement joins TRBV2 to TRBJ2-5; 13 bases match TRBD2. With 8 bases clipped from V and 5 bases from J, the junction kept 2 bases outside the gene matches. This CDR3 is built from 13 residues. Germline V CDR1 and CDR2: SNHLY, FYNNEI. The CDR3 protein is CASGGLAGETQYF. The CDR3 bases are TGTGCCAGCGGGGGACTAGCGGGGGAGACCCAGTACTTC.

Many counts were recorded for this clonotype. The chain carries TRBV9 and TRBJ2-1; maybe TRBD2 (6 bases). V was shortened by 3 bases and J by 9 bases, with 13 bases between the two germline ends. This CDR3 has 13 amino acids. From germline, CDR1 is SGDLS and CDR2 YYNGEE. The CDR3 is CASSGSWGGEQFF. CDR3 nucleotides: TGTGCCAGCAGCGGTTCGTGGGGAGGTGAGCAGTTCTTC.

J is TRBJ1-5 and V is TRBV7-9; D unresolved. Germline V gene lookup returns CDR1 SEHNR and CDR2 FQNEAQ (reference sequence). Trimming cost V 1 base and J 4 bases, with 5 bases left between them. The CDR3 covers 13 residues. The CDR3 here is CASSLVENQPQHF. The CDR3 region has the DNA TGTGCCAGCAGCTTAGTCGAGAATCAGCCCCAGCATTTT.